The 18 T cell receptor beta chains listed next were all sequenced from one sample in a study of response to subunit inactivated influenza vaccine (dated by TCRdb to between 2017 and 2018). Receptor amplification or capture employed RT-PCR. TCRdb names Illumina HiSeq 2500 as the instrument used. TCRdb reprocessed the public reads (quality trimming at Q25 with fastp, clone calling with MiXCR) and kept in-frame beta chains. Entries that share a CDR3 protein sequence are merged under the most common genes and DNA. The sample table lists some 190,000 distinct CDR3 sequences, around an eighth of them with a count of one. Together, the top ten hold roughly 25% of the sample. Sequenced here: CD8+ T cells sorted from PBMCs, sampled approximately 5 days after vaccination. The receptors were sampled from a man aged 45 to 65 who received an inactivated influenza vaccine. Donor details come from another sample of the same person, matched by shared clones.

This rearrangement joins TRBV28 to TRBJ2-7; maybe TRBD2 (6 bases). Germline CDR1 MDHEN, CDR2 SYDVKM. The CDR3 is 14 amino acids. Deletions cut 6 bases from V and 4 bases from J, with 16 bases between. CDR3 coding DNA: TGTGCCAGCAGCCAAAGGAGGGGCCTGTACGAGCAGTACTTC. It translates to CASSQRRGLYEQYF.

The V and J genes are TRBV6-1 and TRBJ2-5, with a possible D match to TRBD2 (5 bases). CDR1 MNHNS and CDR2 SASEGT come from the germline V gene. The CDR3 is 13 residues long. V was cut by 6 bases and J by 5 bases, with 13 bases left in between. CDR3 DNA sequence: TGTGCCAGCAGATCGGACTGGAAGGAGACCCAGTACTTC. Protein product: CASRSDWKETQYF.

This sequence joins TRBV4-2 and TRBJ2-7, with D perhaps TRBD2 (5 bases). Germline assignment: CDR1 LGHNA and CDR2 YNFKEQ. The CDR3 runs 15 residues. V was pared by 5 bases and J by 3 bases, with 17 bases between. In nucleotides, the CDR3 is TGTGCCAGCAGCTCCGATGGGGAGTGGGTCTACGAGCAGTACTTC. Encoded protein: CASSSDGEWVYEQYF.

This clonotype was picked up a small number of times. This chain connects TRBV29-1 to TRBJ1-4; D gene uncertain. The V and J ends lost 7 bases and 5 bases respectively, with 14 bases between them. This CDR3 is 13 amino acids long. The germline gives CDR1 SQVTM, CDR2 ANQGSEA. The CDR3 spells CSAPEGANEKLFF. CDR3 bases: TGCAGCGCACCAGAGGGCGCAAATGAAAAACTGTTTTTT.

There are a few counts of this clonotype. V and J are TRBV6-5 and TRBJ2-5; 16 positions match TRBD2. V dropped 4 bases and J dropped 1; count of bases not matched to a gene: 3. The CDR3 is 17 residues long. Germline lookup yields CDR1 MNHEY and CDR2 SVGAGI. The DNA for the CDR3 is TGTGCCAGCAGTTTGGGGACTAGCGGGAGGGCCCAAGAGACCCAGTACTTC. Amino acids: CASSLGTSGRAQETQYF.

This clonotype was counted a few times. J is TRBJ2-6 and V is TRBV3-1; D uncertain. The CDR3 covers 16 residues. Trimming stripped 2 bases from V and 4 bases from J, with 12 bases between. Germline CDR1 LGHDT, CDR2 YNNKEL (reference sequence). CDR3 residues: CASSQLTPQGANVLTF. The CDR3 DNA is TGTGCCAGCAGCCAACTGACTCCCCAAGGGGCCAACGTCCTGACTTTC.

Many counts were recorded for this clonotype. The CDR3 DNA reads TGTGCCAGCAGCTCCCACGAAGGAGCCCCGAACAATGAGCAGTTCTTC. Protein sequence: CASSSHEGAPNNEQFF. V gene TRBV7-7 combines with J gene TRBJ2-1; D is ambiguous. CDR3 length: 16 residues. Trimming shortened V by 4 bases and J by 5 bases, and 18 bases separated the two germline ends. Per germline, CDR1 SSHAT and CDR2 FNYEAQ (reference sequence).

This clonotype was seen repeatedly, ten times or more. The chain is built from TRBV7-9 and TRBJ2-7, with D unclear. V lost 3 bases to trimming and J lost 2 bases, with 5 bases between them. The CDR3 is made up of 12 amino acids. Germline lookup yields CDR1 SEHNR and CDR2 FQNEAQ (reference sequence). The CDR3 DNA follows: TGTGCCAGCAGCTTGGGGACCTACGAGCAGTACTTC. It yields the protein CASSLGTYEQYF.

This clonotype has only a few counts. This chain links TRBV5-1 with TRBJ1-1, with 7 bases lining up with TRBD1. J gave up 4 bases and V 1 base, and 13 bases lay outside the gene matches. Germline CDR1 and CDR2: SGHRS and YFSETQ. There are 17 residues in the CDR3. The CDR3 spells CASSLFARDSESTEAFF. The CDR3 nucleotides read TGCGCCAGCAGCTTGTTTGCCCGGGACAGCGAGTCCACTGAAGCTTTCTTT.

V gene TRBV13 combines with J gene TRBJ2-2; D is possibly TRBD1 or TRBD2 (6 bases each). The CDR3 spans 15 residues. Germline assignment: CDR1 PRHDT and CDR2 FYEKMQ (reference sequence). Trimming took off 5 bases at V and 3 bases at J, with 13 bases between the two ends. CDR3 coding DNA: TGTGCCAGCAGCGGGCCAGGGGAGGACACCGGGGAGCTGTTTTTT. Protein: CASSGPGEDTGELFF. The full variable domain, with the rest looked up from reference TRBV13 and TRBJ2-2, is AAGVIQSPRHLIKEKRETATLKCYPIPRHDTVYWYQQGPGQDPQFLISFYEKMQSDKGSIPDRFSAQQFSDYHSELNMSSLELGDSALYFCASSGPGEDTGELFFGEGSRLTVL.

This clonotype has ten or more counts. The rearrangement uses TRBV2 and TRBJ2-7; TRBD1 matches at 7 bases. The germline V gene has CDR1 SNHLY and CDR2 FYNNEI. The CDR3 is 16 amino acids. The J segment lost 2 bases and the V segment lost 4 bases, leaving 11 bases of the junction unmatched. The CDR3 region has the DNA TGTGCCAGCAGTGGACCCGGGACAGTACCCCCCTACGAGCAGTACTTC. It specifies CASSGPGTVPPYEQYF.

The chain is built from TRBV20-1 and TRBJ1-5; 8 nucleotides agree with TRBD1. V dropped 6 bases and J dropped 4; count of bases not matched to a gene: 2. The CDR3 loop spans 12 amino acids. Germline V lookup: CDR1 DFQATT, CDR2 SNEGSKA (reference sequence). The chain's CDR3 is CSARQGNQPQHF. CDR3 in DNA: TGCAGTGCCAGACAGGGGAATCAGCCCCAGCATTTT.

The sample holds a few counts of this clonotype. This chain links TRBV4-2 with TRBJ2-7; TRBD2 aligns across 13 bases. Trimming cost V 2 bases and J 0 bases; bases outside gene matches: 7. The CDR3 covers 18 residues. The germline gives CDR1 LGHNA, CDR2 YNFKEQ. The CDR3, as DNA: TGTGCCAGCAGCCAACCTGGGACTAGCGGGGATCACTCCTACGAGCAGTACTTC. This gives the protein CASSQPGTSGDHSYEQYF.

The chain's CDR3 is CASFDRGKLDVYEQYF. The CDR3 nucleotides read TGCGCCAGCTTTGACAGGGGGAAACTGGATGTCTACGAGCAGTACTTC. The gene calls are TRBV5-1 and TRBJ2-7, with 9 nucleotides matching TRBD1. V was pared by 7 bases and J by 3 bases, with 14 bases of the junction left unmatched. The length of the CDR3 is 16 residues. Germline assignment: CDR1 SGHRS and CDR2 YFSETQ.

Written as DNA, the CDR3 is TGTGCCAGCAGTCGGGGGACAGGGCACAATCAGCCCCAGCATTTT. This gives the protein CASSRGTGHNQPQHF. The genes are TRBV7-8 and TRBJ1-5, with 9 bases lining up with TRBD1. Unmatched junction bases numbered 6, after V lost 6 bases and J lost 3 bases. The V gene's germline CDR1 is SGHVS and CDR2 FQNEAQ. CDR3 size: 15 residues.

This clonotype was seen more than once but under ten times. The rearrangement joins TRBV28 to TRBJ2-1; D gene unclear. Germline V gene sequence: CDR1 MDHEN, CDR2 SYDVKM. The CDR3 contains 15 residues. Trimming left V 5 bases short and J 2 bases short, with 13 bases between. The CDR3, as DNA: TGTGCCAGCAGTCTCCAACCGACAACCTACAATGAGCAGTTCTTC. Translation gives CASSLQPTTYNEQFF. Supplemented by reference TRBV28 and TRBJ2-1, the full variable domain reads DVKVTQSSRYLVKRTGEKVFLECVQDMDHENMFWYRQDPGLGLRLIYFSYDVKMKEKGDIPEGYSVSREKKERFSLILESASTNQTSMYLCASSLQPTTYNEQFFGPGTRLTVL.

The chain joins TRBV4-1 to TRBJ1-5, with a tentative D call TRBD1 (5 bases). From germline, CDR1 is MGHRA and CDR2 YSYEKL. The CDR3 has 14 amino acids. V dropped 2 bases and J dropped 6 bases, with 11 bases sitting between them. CDR3 nucleotides: TGCGCCAGCAGCCAACTAACGACAGCTCAGCCCCAGCATTTT. Protein sequence: CASSQLTTAQPQHF.

In nucleotides, the CDR3 is TGTGCCAGCAGCTTAGAATATGACTACGAGCAGTACTTC. It specifies CASSLEYDYEQYF. The V gene is TRBV7-8, the J gene TRBJ2-7; D is unresolved. The CDR3 extends over 13 amino acids. The germline V and J ends were trimmed by 1 base and 3 bases, with 7 bases remaining between them. Germline V gives CDR1 SGHVS, CDR2 FQNEAQ. The full variable domain, in which reference TRBV7-8 and TRBJ2-7 provide the parts outside the CDR3, is GAGVSQSPRYKVAKRGQDVALRCDPISGHVSLFWYQQALGQGPEFLTYFQNEAQLDKSGLPSDRFFAERPEGSVSTLKIQRTQQEDSAVYLCASSLEYDYEQYFGPGTRLTVT.